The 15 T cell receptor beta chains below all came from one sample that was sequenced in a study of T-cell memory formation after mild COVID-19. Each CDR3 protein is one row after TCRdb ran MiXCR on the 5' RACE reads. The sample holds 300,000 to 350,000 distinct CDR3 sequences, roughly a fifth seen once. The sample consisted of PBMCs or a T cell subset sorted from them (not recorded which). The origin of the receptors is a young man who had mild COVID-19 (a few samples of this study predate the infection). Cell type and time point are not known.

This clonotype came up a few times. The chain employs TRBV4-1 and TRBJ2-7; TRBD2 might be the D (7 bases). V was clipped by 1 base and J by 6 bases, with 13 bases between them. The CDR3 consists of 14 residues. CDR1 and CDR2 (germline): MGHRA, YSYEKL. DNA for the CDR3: TGCGCCAGCAGCCAAGCGGGGGGCCGCGGCGAGCAGTACGTC. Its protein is CASSQAGGRGEQYV.

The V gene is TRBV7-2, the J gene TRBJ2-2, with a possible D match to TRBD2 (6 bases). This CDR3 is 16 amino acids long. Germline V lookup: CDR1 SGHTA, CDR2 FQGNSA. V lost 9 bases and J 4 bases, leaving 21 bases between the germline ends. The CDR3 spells CASKLREEGGTGELFF. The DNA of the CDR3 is TGTGCCAGTAAACTACGTGAGGAGGGTGGCACCGGGGAGCTGTTTTTT.

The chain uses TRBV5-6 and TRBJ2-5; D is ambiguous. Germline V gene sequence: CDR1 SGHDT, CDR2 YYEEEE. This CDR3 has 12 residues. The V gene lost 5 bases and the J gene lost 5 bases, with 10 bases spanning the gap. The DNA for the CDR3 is TGTGCCAGCAGTCTAAGGTCGGAGACCCAGTACTTC. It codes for CASSLRSETQYF.

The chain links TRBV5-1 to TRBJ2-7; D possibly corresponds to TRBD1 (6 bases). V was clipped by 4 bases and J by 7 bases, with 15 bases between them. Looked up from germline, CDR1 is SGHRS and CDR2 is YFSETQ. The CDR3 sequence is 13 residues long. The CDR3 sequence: CASSEGVTREQYF. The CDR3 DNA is TGCGCCAGCAGCGAGGGGGTTACGCGGGAGCAGTACTTC.

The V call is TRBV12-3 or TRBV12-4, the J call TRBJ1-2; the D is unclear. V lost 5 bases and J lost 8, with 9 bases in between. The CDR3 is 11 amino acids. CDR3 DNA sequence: TGTGCCAGCAGTCCCCAACAAGGCTACACCTTC. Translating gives CASSPQQGYTF.

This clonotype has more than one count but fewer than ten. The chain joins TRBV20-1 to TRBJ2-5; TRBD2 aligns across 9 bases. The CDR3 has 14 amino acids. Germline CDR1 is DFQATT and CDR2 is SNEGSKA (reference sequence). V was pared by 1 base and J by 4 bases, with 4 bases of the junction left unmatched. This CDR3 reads CSARGLAGLETQYF. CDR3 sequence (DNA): TGCAGTGCTAGAGGCCTAGCGGGGCTAGAGACCCAGTACTTC.

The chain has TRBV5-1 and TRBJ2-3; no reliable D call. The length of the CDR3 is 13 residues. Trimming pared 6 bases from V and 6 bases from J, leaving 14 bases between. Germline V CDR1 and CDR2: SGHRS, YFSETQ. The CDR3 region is CASTRTSPDTQYF. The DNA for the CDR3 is TGCGCCAGCACGCGCACCTCCCCGGATACGCAGTATTTT.

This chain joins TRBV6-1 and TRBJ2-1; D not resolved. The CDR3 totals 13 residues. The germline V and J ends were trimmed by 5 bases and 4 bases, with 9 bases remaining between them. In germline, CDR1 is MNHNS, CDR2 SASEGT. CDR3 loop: CASSRAVYNEQFF. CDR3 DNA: TGTGCCAGCAGTAGGGCCGTATACAATGAGCAGTTCTTC.

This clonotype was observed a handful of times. The CDR3 bases are TGCAGTGCTAGGCCCAGAGTCTCTGGAAACACCATATATTTT. Its protein is CSARPRVSGNTIYF. The rearrangement joins TRBV20-1 to TRBJ1-3; no definite D call. Germline V gene lookup returns CDR1 DFQATT and CDR2 SNEGSKA (reference sequence). This CDR3 spans 14 amino acids. Trimming stripped 3 bases from V and 0 bases from J, with 9 bases between.

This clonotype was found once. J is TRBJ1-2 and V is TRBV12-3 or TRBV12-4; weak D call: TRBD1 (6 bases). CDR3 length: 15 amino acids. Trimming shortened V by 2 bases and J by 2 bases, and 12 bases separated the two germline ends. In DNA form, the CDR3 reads TGTGCCAGCAGTTTAAGGGGGGGTCGGAACTATGGCTACACCTTC. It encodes CASSLRGGRNYGYTF.

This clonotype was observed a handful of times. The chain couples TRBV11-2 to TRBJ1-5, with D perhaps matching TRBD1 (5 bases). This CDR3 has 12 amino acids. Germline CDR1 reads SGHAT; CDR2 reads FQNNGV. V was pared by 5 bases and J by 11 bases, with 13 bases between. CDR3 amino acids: CASSINGGAQHF. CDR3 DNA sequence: TGTGCCAGCAGCATAAACGGGGGGGCCCAGCATTTT. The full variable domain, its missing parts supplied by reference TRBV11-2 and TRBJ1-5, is EAGVAQSPRYKIIEKRQSVAFWCNPISGHATLYWYQQILGQGPKLLIQFQNNGVVDDSQLPKDRFSAERLKGVDSTLKIQPAKLEDSAVYLCASSINGGAQHFGDGTRLSIL.

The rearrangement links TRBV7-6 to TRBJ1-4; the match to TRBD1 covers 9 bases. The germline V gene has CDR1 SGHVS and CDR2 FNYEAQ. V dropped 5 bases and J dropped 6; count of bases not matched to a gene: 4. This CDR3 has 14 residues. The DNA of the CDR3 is TGTGCCAGCAGCCTGGGACAGGGATATGAAAAACTGTTTTTT. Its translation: CASSLGQGYEKLFF.

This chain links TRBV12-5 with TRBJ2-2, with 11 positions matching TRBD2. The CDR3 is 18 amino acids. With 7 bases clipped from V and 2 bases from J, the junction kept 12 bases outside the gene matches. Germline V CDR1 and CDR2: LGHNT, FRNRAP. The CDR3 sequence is CASASPGLAGGNTGELFF. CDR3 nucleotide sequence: TGTGCTAGTGCCTCCCCTGGGCTAGCGGGGGGAAACACCGGGGAGCTGTTTTTT.

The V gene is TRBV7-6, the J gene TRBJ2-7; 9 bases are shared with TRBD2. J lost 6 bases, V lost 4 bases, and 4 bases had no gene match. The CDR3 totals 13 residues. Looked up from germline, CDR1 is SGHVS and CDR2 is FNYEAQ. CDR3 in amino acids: CASSYGLASEQYF. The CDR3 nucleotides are TGTGCCAGCAGCTACGGACTAGCGAGCGAGCAGTACTTC.

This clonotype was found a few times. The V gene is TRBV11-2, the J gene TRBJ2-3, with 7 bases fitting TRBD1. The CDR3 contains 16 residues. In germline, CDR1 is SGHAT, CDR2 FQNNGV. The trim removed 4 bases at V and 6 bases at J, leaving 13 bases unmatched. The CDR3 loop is CASSSLWGQLTDTQYF. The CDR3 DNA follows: TGTGCCAGCAGCTCATTGTGGGGACAGCTCACGGATACGCAGTATTTT.